This T cell receptor beta chain stems from a study of blood T cell repertoires in COVID-19. Between the trimmed V and J ends, which lost 1 base and 3 bases, there was a span of 7 bases. The CDR3 has 14 amino acids. Germline V gene lookup returns CDR1 LNHDA and CDR2 SQIVND (reference sequence). Authors' methods: Nucleated cell counts were estimated from reference gene primer amplification. Sequencing was performed with immunoSEQ multiplex PCR; in TCRdb, only in-frame clones are kept and a portion is missing. The V and J calls and clone size come from that table; D and trimming were worked out from the DNA. The sample includes about 350,000 clones, more than 70% of them seen just once. This clone was observed once. Individuals aged roughly 18 to 95 years were recruited from approximately 22 US areas.

The gene calls are TRBV19 and TRBJ1-5, with no clear D. The sequence was obtained from a woman aged 30 to 39 who had been exposed to COVID-19. Sequencing was done on a sample of PBMCs or T cells enriched from blood (not recorded which). The CDR3 bases are TGTGCCAGTAGTATAGGGCGGAACAATCAGCCCCAGCATTTT. Translating it yields CASSIGRNNQPQHF.